This TCR beta chain was profiled in a study of OX40 agonist ivuxolimab in advanced cancers. This clone came up once. Its cognate antigen is unknown. Method: immunoSEQ multiplex PCR; TCRdb's copy keeps in-frame clones and lacks some. The sample consists of 65,000 to 95,000 clones, about nine tenths of them appearing once. The length of the CDR3 is 13 residues. The germline V gene has CDR1 MNHEY and CDR2 SVGAGI. V lost 0 bases, J lost 5 bases, and 8 bases lay in between. Study findings and constraints: Average numbers of expanded clones were greater in CD8+ T cells than in CD4+.

This receptor was obtained from an adult with an advanced solid tumor such as melanoma, head and neck, liver or kidney cancer. The V call is TRBV6-5, the J call TRBJ2-7, with D possibly being TRBD2 (5 bases). The sample here was CD4+ or CD8+ T cells sorted from blood, taken in a trial of the OX40 agonist ivuxolimab. The CDR3 protein is CASSYSGSHEQYF. As DNA, the CDR3 is TGTGCCAGCAGTTACTCAGGGAGCCACGAGCAGTACTTC.